One and the same sample provided the 29 T cell receptor beta chains below, sequenced in a study of blood T cell repertoires in COVID-19. Only in-frame clones appear in the TCRdb table, and some are missing; sequencing was by immunoSEQ multiplex PCR. The table has 270,000 or so clones, 85% to 90% seen once. The sample consisted of peripheral blood. These receptors originate from a woman aged 30 to 39 with COVID-19, enrolled during active disease.

The chain is built from TRBV5-1 and TRBJ1-1, with 9 positions matching TRBD1. J gave up 5 bases and V 2 bases, and 4 bases lay outside the gene matches. The CDR3 spans 14 residues. Germline CDR1 reads SGHRS; CDR2 reads YFSETQ. CDR3 sequence: CASSFSDRGTEAFF. The CDR3 DNA follows: TGCGCCAGCAGCTTCTCGGACAGGGGAACTGAAGCTTTCTTT.

The gene calls are TRBV18 and TRBJ2-7, with 13 bases that match TRBD2. Losses at the gene ends were 4 bases for V and 1 base for J; bases not matched to a gene: 7. This CDR3 has 17 residues. Per the germline V gene, CDR1 is KGHSH and CDR2 is LQKENI. The CDR3 DNA follows: TGTGCCAGCTCACAACCGGGACTAGCGGGGCCTTCCTACGAGCAGTACTTC. Translated, it gives CASSQPGLAGPSYEQYF.

The V call is TRBV6-5, the J call TRBJ2-5; 8 bases line up with TRBD2. This CDR3 comprises 13 residues. Trimming cost V 6 bases and J 5 bases; bases outside gene matches: 5. Germline V gene lookup returns CDR1 MNHEY and CDR2 SVGAGI. The CDR3 protein is CASRGLDWETQYF. For the CDR3, the DNA is TGTGCCAGCAGGGGACTAGATTGGGAGACCCAGTACTTC.

In this sample, this clone turned up once. This chain joins TRBV2 and TRBJ2-5; TRBD2 is a possible D gene (5 bases). Trimming took 4 bases from V and 8 from J, leaving 11 bases between them. There are 12 residues in the CDR3. In germline, CDR1 is SNHLY, CDR2 FYNNEI. This CDR3 reads CASSVDGVTQYF. The CDR3 DNA sequence: TGTGCCAGCAGTGTGGACGGGGTAACCCAGTACTTC.

The rearrangement links TRBV5-6 to TRBJ2-5; D gene unclear. Trimming stripped 0 bases from V and 4 bases from J, with 13 bases between. The CDR3 is 15 residues long. Germline V gene data show CDR1 as SGHDT and CDR2 as YYEEEE. CDR3 loop: CASSLGALPRETQYF. DNA for the CDR3: TGTGCCAGCAGCTTGGGGGCGCTCCCAAGAGAGACCCAGTACTTC.

This clone was observed a single time. The V call is TRBV7-9, the J call TRBJ2-3; 9 bases are a match to TRBD2. The CDR3 covers 16 residues. Losses at the gene ends were 5 bases for V and 3 bases for J; bases not matched to a gene: 9. Germline CDR1 and CDR2: SEHNR and FQNEAQ (reference sequence). The CDR3 DNA reads TGTGCCAGCAGCCAAAGCGGGGGGCGGGAAACAGATACGCAGTATTTT. It encodes CASSQSGGRETDTQYF.

This clone appeared a single time. The genes are TRBV4-1 and TRBJ2-2, with 7 bases identical to TRBD2. The CDR3 contains 20 residues. V trimming: 5 bases; J trimming: 0 bases; junction bases outside the gene matches: 18. Germline-derived CDR1 and CDR2 are MGHRA and YSYEKL. CDR3 loop: CASSSQESRGGGSNTGELFF. DNA for the CDR3: TGCGCCAGCAGCAGCCAAGAATCTCGGGGCGGGGGATCGAACACCGGGGAGCTGTTTTTT.

CDR3 DNA sequence: TGTGCCAGCAGTCCTATAGCGGGGGGGGACGAGCAGTACTTC. Translation: CASSPIAGGDEQYF. This rearrangement joins TRBV27 to TRBJ2-7; 11 nucleotides align to TRBD2. This CDR3 region has 14 residues. Germline V gene data show CDR1 as MNHEY and CDR2 as SMNVEV (reference sequence). The V gene end was trimmed by 5 bases and the J gene end by 5 bases; junction bases not matched to a gene: 5.

This CDR3 is CATSNLAGEQYF. The CDR3 coding sequence is TGTGCCACCAGCAACTTAGCGGGCGAGCAGTACTTC. The rearrangement uses TRBV15 and TRBJ2-7; TRBD2 aligns across 7 bases. Germline V gene sequence: CDR1 LNHNV, CDR2 YYDKDF (reference sequence). This CDR3 spans 12 amino acids. Trimming removed 4 bases from V and 6 bases from J; junction bases left unmatched: 3.

The chain employs TRBV7-7 and TRBJ2-2; the match to TRBD1 covers 7 bases. There are 16 residues in the CDR3. Germline assignment: CDR1 SSHAT and CDR2 FNYEAQ (reference sequence). Unmatched junction bases numbered 7, after V lost 5 bases and J lost 1 base. CDR3 protein: CASSQEGGQNTGELFF. The CDR3 region has the DNA TGTGCCAGCAGCCAGGAAGGGGGCCAGAACACCGGGGAGCTGTTTTTT.

This clone was found once. V is TRBV2 and J is TRBJ1-5, with unresolved D. The length of the CDR3 is 12 residues. V shed 7 bases and J shed 7 bases, with 11 bases lying between them. In germline, CDR1 is SNHLY, CDR2 FYNNEI. As DNA, the CDR3 is TGTGCCAGCACAGGTTCAAGGCAGCCCCAGCATTTT. Encoded protein: CASTGSRQPQHF.

The chain couples TRBV2 to TRBJ1-5; D gene ambiguous. Trimming shortened V by 2 bases and J by 3 bases, and 17 bases separated the two germline ends. This CDR3 contains 17 residues. Germline assignment: CDR1 SNHLY and CDR2 FYNNEI. The CDR3 DNA follows: TGTGCCAGCAGTGAACCGGACTTTGGGTTTGACAATCAGCCCCAGCATTTT. Translation: CASSEPDFGFDNQPQHF.

The chain uses TRBV5-4 and TRBJ2-7; TRBD1 matches at 11 bases. After removal of 3 bases from V and 4 bases from J, the junction contained 3 bases not matched to a gene. CDR3 size: 14 residues. CDR1 and CDR2 (germline): SGHNT, YYREEE (reference sequence). The CDR3 nucleotides are TGTGCCAGCAGCTCCCGGGACAGGGGGTACGAGCAGTACTTC. Translated, it gives CASSSRDRGYEQYF.

In this sample, this clone turned up a few times. V and J are TRBV28 and TRBJ1-4, with a possible D match to TRBD1 (5 bases). CDR1 is MDHEN, CDR2 SYDVKM, per germline. V shed 6 bases and J shed 8 bases, with 16 bases lying between them. CDR3 length equals 14 residues. The CDR3 is CASRPGLFHEKLFF. DNA of the CDR3: TGTGCCAGCAGACCGGGACTCTTTCACGAAAAACTGTTTTTT.

The chain has TRBV19 and TRBJ1-5; no clear D. The V gene lost 4 bases and the J gene lost 12 bases, with 13 bases spanning the gap. The CDR3 extends over 12 amino acids. CDR1 and CDR2 from the germline V gene are LNHDA and SQIVND (reference sequence). CDR3 sequence: CASSTSNANQHF. CDR3 coding DNA: TGTGCCAGTAGTACTTCGAACGCTAACCAGCATTTT.

The rearrangement joins TRBV14 to TRBJ2-1; 13 nucleotides match TRBD2. With 3 bases clipped from V and 6 bases from J, the junction kept 5 bases outside the gene matches. Germline V gene data show CDR1 as SGHDN and CDR2 as FVKESK. This CDR3 spans 16 amino acids. The CDR3 protein is CASSQATSGGVNEQFF. The CDR3, as DNA: TGTGCCAGCAGCCAGGCTACTAGCGGGGGGGTCAATGAGCAGTTCTTC.

The chain couples TRBV27 to TRBJ2-3; the D gene is possibly TRBD1 (5 bases). The germline V gene has CDR1 MNHEY and CDR2 SMNVEV (reference sequence). CDR3 length: 14 residues. Deletions cut 2 bases from V and 5 bases from J, with 11 bases between. The CDR3 region is CASSLRQLGDTQYF. The CDR3 DNA reads as TGTGCCAGCAGTTTAAGACAGCTCGGAGATACGCAGTATTTT.

This clone has more than one count but fewer than ten. V usage is TRBV13 and J usage is TRBJ1-3; D possibly corresponds to TRBD1 (6 bases). This CDR3 comprises 16 residues. The V end was cut by 5 bases, the J end by 0 bases, with 14 bases between. Per germline, CDR1 PRHDT and CDR2 FYEKMQ (reference sequence). CDR3 protein: CASSPGDASSGNTIYF. CDR3 DNA sequence: TGTGCCAGCAGCCCAGGGGACGCCAGCTCTGGAAACACCATATATTTT.

The V call is TRBV19, the J call TRBJ1-1; 7 positions match TRBD1. Germline V gene data show CDR1 as LNHDA and CDR2 as SQIVND (reference sequence). CDR3 size: 13 residues. V was clipped by 7 bases and J by 1 base; unmatched bases: 3. The CDR3 protein is CASTYRGNTEAFF. In DNA, the CDR3 is TGTGCCAGTACATACAGGGGGAACACTGAAGCTTTCTTT.

The DNA of the CDR3 is TGCGCCAGCAGCCAAGTGGGGCAGGGGAAGGGCTATGGCTACACCTTC. It is translated as CASSQVGQGKGYGYTF. The rearrangement uses TRBV4-1 and TRBJ1-2, with D perhaps matching TRBD1 (6 bases). V shed 1 base and J shed 4 bases, with 16 bases lying between them. This CDR3 spans 16 amino acids. Germline lookup yields CDR1 MGHRA and CDR2 YSYEKL.

The J gene is TRBJ1-1, the V gene TRBV19; TRBD1 matches at 8 bases. Germline values: CDR1 LNHDA, CDR2 SQIVND (reference sequence). V dropped 6 bases and J dropped 2; count of bases not matched to a gene: 5. The CDR3 loop spans 14 amino acids. The CDR3 sequence: CASSRQGSNTEAFF. The CDR3 coding sequence is TGTGCCAGTAGCAGACAGGGGTCAAACACTGAAGCTTTCTTT.

The rearrangement joins TRBV19 to TRBJ1-6; tentative D call: TRBD1 (5 bases). This CDR3 is built from 13 residues. Between the trimmed V and J ends, which lost 3 bases and 9 bases, there was a span of 9 bases. Germline lookup yields CDR1 LNHDA and CDR2 SQIVND (reference sequence). The CDR3 reads CASSIRVTSPLHF. Here the CDR3 DNA reads TGTGCCAGTAGTATCAGGGTAACTTCACCCCTCCACTTT.

The chain carries TRBV7-8 and TRBJ2-1, with TRBD2 matching over 16 bases. The J segment lost 12 bases and the V segment lost 5 bases, leaving 7 bases of the junction unmatched. The CDR3 is 15 amino acids. CDR1 SGHVS and CDR2 FQNEAQ come from the germline V gene. Written as DNA, the CDR3 is TGTGCCAGCAGCGCCGGGACTAGCGGGGGGGTTGCGCAGTTCTTC. Its protein product is CASSAGTSGGVAQFF.

The chain uses TRBV13 and TRBJ1-1; no clear D gene. The CDR3 has 13 residues. The V and J ends lost 5 bases and 3 bases respectively, with 10 bases between them. Per the germline V gene, CDR1 is PRHDT and CDR2 is FYEKMQ (reference sequence). The CDR3: CASSPERDTEAFF. DNA of the CDR3: TGTGCCAGCAGCCCCGAGAGGGACACTGAAGCTTTCTTT. The full variable domain, in which reference TRBV13 and TRBJ1-1 provide the parts outside the CDR3, is AAGVIQSPRHLIKEKRETATLKCYPIPRHDTVYWYQQGPGQDPQFLISFYEKMQSDKGSIPDRFSAQQFSDYHSELNMSSLELGDSALYFCASSPERDTEAFFGQGTRLTVV.

This chain uses TRBV5-5 with TRBJ2-5; no firm D call. Germline CDR1 is SGHKS and CDR2 is YYEKEE (reference sequence). This CDR3 has 12 amino acids. The V and J ends lost 0 bases and 2 bases respectively, with 2 bases between them. The CDR3 DNA is TGTGCCAGCAGCTTGGCGCAAGAGACCCAGTACTTC. Protein product: CASSLAQETQYF.

The rearrangement links TRBV5-1 to TRBJ1-4; 8 bases agree with TRBD1. This CDR3 region has 16 residues. With 1 base clipped from V and 6 bases from J, the junction kept 8 bases outside the gene matches. The germline V gene has CDR1 SGHRS and CDR2 YFSETQ. The CDR3 spells CASSLTPTGEDEKLFF. The CDR3 DNA is TGCGCCAGCAGCTTGACCCCGACAGGGGAAGATGAAAAACTGTTTTTT.

Notes on this clone: The same CDR3 is also encoded by other DNA sequences in this sample. The chain is built from TRBV5-1 and TRBJ1-2; D is possibly TRBD1 (6 bases). V lost 2 bases to trimming and J lost 4 bases, with 9 bases between them. The germline CDR1 and CDR2 sequences are SGHRS and YFSETQ. The CDR3 totals 13 residues. DNA of the CDR3: TGCGCCAGCAGCTTCCCAGGGGCCTATGGCTACACCTTC. This codes for CASSFPGAYGYTF.

This clone was observed once. The CDR3 protein is CASSPRGGADTQYF. The CDR3 DNA follows: TGTGCCAGTAGTCCCCGCGGGGGGGCGGATACGCAGTATTTT. The chain is built from TRBV19 and TRBJ2-3, with 9 positions matching TRBD2. Losses at the gene ends were 5 bases for V and 6 bases for J; bases not matched to a gene: 6. This CDR3 comprises 14 residues. Germline values: CDR1 LNHDA, CDR2 SQIVND (reference sequence).

The rearrangement links TRBV5-4 to TRBJ2-7, with D perhaps matching TRBD1 (5 bases). V was pared by 2 bases and J by 2 bases, with 11 bases between. In germline, CDR1 is SGHNT, CDR2 YYREEE (reference sequence). The CDR3 extends over 14 amino acids. The chain's CDR3 is CASSFLGDAYEQYF. DNA of the CDR3: TGTGCCAGCAGCTTTCTAGGGGATGCCTACGAGCAGTACTTC.